The T cell receptor (beta chain) under discussion was sequenced for a study of human T cells and chemical hapten exposure. Study-wide results and caveats: TCRs exceeding a frequency of 1 in 1000 stayed unchanged under DPC sensitization.

In the study's own analysis: Per-sample TCR counts ranged from roughly 20,000 to 700,000, median around 96,000. TCRdb recomputed calls from the RACE reads with MiXCR, one row per CDR3 protein. TCRdb, not the original authors, processed these V and J calls. This repertoire shows around 65,000 distinct CDR3 sequences, roughly 6.1% found once; its top ten account for under 4.5%. The V end was cut by 0 bases, the J end by 5 bases, with 3 bases between. This CDR3 comprises 12 residues. In germline, CDR1 is MNHEY, CDR2 SVGEGT. This clonotype was found many times. The antigen remains undetermined. The time point was: healthy volunteer bleed at 6 weeks. Blood, whole and unfractionated, served as the source for total RNA extraction.

This chain uses TRBV6-2 or TRBV6-3 with TRBJ2-3; D ambiguous. This TCR derives from a female donor in good health. Some clones in this sample may be carry-over from other donors' samples. Sequencing was performed on whole blood. In nucleotides, the CDR3 is TGTGCCAGCAGTTACTCGGGAGATACGCAGTATTTT. Translating gives CASSYSGDTQYF.